This T cell receptor (beta chain) was profiled in a study of lymphopenia after photon versus proton radiotherapy. As for this clone: The antigen remains undetermined.

Findings and caveats of the study: Authors raise, but do not show, better survival with proton therapy. Photon-treated patients lost naive T cells and TCR diversity; proton-treated stayed stable. Oligoclonal CD8+ Temra expansion after nadir drove photon patients' diversity drop.

Generated by immunoSEQ multiplex PCR, the TCRdb table keeps only in-frame clones and is missing some. The data hold about 35,000 clones, with around 90% observed a single time. The TCR sequence derives from a man aged 60-69 years with cholangiocarcinoma. The sequencing used peripheral blood, collected from a patient treated with photon-based radiotherapy.

This chain's CDR3 is CAISEEQETQYF. Here the CDR3 DNA reads TGTGCCATCAGTGAAGAGCAAGAGACCCAGTACTTC. The chain employs TRBV10-3 and TRBJ2-5, with no clear D. The CDR3 runs 12 residues. CDR1 is ENHRY and CDR2 is SYGVKD in the germline V gene. V gave up 3 bases and J gave up 2 bases, with 4 bases separating them.